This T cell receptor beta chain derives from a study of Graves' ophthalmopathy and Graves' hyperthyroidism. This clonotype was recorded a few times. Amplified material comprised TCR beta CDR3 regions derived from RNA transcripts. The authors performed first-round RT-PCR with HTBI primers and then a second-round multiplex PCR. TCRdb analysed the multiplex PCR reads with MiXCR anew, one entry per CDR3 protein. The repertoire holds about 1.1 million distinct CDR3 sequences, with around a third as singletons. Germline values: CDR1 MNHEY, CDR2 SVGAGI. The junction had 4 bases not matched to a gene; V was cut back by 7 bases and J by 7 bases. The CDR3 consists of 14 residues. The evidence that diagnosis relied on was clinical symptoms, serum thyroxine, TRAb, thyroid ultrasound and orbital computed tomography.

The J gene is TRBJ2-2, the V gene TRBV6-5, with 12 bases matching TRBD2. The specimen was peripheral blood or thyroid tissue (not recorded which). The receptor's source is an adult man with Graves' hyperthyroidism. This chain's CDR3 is CASNQLAGGGELFF. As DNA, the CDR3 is TGTGCCAGCAACCAACTAGCGGGAGGCGGGGAGCTGTTTTTT.